The clone carrying this T cell receptor beta chain was counted a few times. Its antigen is unknown. The V end lost 6 bases, the J end lost 8 bases, and 10 bases lay between the germline ends. The CDR3 extends over 12 amino acids. The germline V gene encodes CDR1 MGHRA and CDR2 YSYEKL. Runs used v3.0 of the immunoSEQ assay and were done at survey level. Repertoires were generated with immunoSEQ multiplex PCR, while TCRdb's copy carries only in-frame clones and drops some. The sample contains about 24,000 clones, around three quarters of which appear only once. This sample is drawn from a study of long-term antiretroviral therapy in people with HIV. Notes on the study in general: The clones with expansion before ART were dominant in the repertoire at all time points. Transplant-donor-level diversity was not reached after ART, though diversity increased.

The chain couples TRBV4-1 to TRBJ1-4; D perhaps matches TRBD1 (5 bases). The sample in question was unsorted PBMCs, obtained 1.2 years after starting antiretroviral therapy. This TCR was recovered from a woman between 35 and 50 years old with HIV. CDR3 sequence reads: CASRGLDEKLFF. The CDR3 region has the DNA TGCGCCAGCAGGGGACTGGACGAAAAACTGTTTTTT.